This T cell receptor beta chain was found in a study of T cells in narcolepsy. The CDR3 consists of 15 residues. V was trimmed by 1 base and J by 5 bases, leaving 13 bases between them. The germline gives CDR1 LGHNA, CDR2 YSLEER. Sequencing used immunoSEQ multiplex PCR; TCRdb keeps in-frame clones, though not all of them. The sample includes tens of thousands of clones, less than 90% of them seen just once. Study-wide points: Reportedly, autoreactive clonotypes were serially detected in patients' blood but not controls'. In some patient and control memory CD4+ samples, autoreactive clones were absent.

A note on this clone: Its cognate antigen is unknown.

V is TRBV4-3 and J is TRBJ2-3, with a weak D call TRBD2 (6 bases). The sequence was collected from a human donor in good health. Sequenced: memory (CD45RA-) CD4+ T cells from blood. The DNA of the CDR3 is TGCGCCAGCAGCCAAGGGGGGGTGAACAGAGATACGCAGTATTTT. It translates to CASSQGGVNRDTQYF.